Detailed here is one T cell receptor beta chain. It has no known antigen specificity. No base quality values were provided; no much bigger clone lies one nucleotide off. The time point label of this sample denotes: baseline before oral tofacitinib. From alopecia areata patients, peripheral blood was collected along with lesional scalp punch biopsies. PBMCs were isolated by density centrifugation and stained for CD3, CD4 and CD8, after which CD4+ and CD8+ T cells were sorted on a FACSAria. This specimen comes from a study of CD8+ T cells in alopecia areata (dated by TCRdb to the late 2010s). With respect to the entire study: Treated patients were enrolled in an open-label pilot trial of oral tofacitinib at 5 to 10 mg twice daily for moderate-to-severe alopecia areata. RNA was extracted with the PAXgene miRNA kit for fixed scalp, the miRNeasy kit for PBMCs, and the RNeasy kit for mouse skin. TCRbeta CDR3 regions were amplified by immunoSEQ multiplex PCR with 35 Vbeta forward and 13 Jbeta reverse primers. Tofacitinib-treated patients had biopsies at baseline and at 4 and 24 weeks of treatment, with a later scalp biopsy in several patients. Tofacitinib was administered for 6 to 18 months, and 6 months of follow-up off drug were then conducted to assess delayed response and recurrence. On the human side, TCRbeta sequencing was run on scalp tissue and on sorted CD4+ and CD8+ peripheral blood T cells from healthy controls and from alopecia areata patients with either patchy or totalis/universalis disease. Scalp clonality was compared across normal scalp (n=4), patchy alopecia areata scalp (n=8), and alopecia totalis/universalis scalp (n=8). High-throughput TCRbeta sequencing was used to examine T cell clonal expansion in alopecia areata in both the C3H/HeJ mouse model and human patients.

To prepare the library, the immunoSEQ multiplex PCR assay was applied. RNA was extracted from all samples and reverse transcribed into cDNA as template for TCR sequencing. SuperScript III was used for first-strand cDNA synthesis, primed with a 2:1 mix of oligo-dT and random hexamers. A synthetic immune receptor repertoire was used to measure amplification bias, and any remaining bias was corrected computationally. In the original analysis: Raw reads were preprocessed for error removal, and CDR3 was defined according to IMGT conventions as running from the conserved cysteine to phenylalanine. Clonality was computed as 1 minus the Shannon entropy, with the entropy normalized by log2 of the number of productive unique TCRs. CD4 or CD8 identity of scalp clones was inferred by cross-referencing scalp TCRbeta sequences with sorted blood CD4 and CD8 repertoires. The immuneACCESS repertoire file appears here via TCRdb, limited to in-frame rearrangements. These files lack a portion of the clones; in checked studies, under half of the deficit traces to unresolved V genes, and the cause of the others is not known. V, J and clone size are taken as reported in that table, and D and trimming were inferred from the DNA itself. For this sample the table gives over 200,000 clones, of which 50% to 65% were detected only once. Roughly 0.47% of the sample is taken by the ten largest.

Reading the germline V gene gives CDR1 SQVTM and CDR2 ANQGSEA. Trimming takes 8 bases from V and 3 bases from J, and the germline ends sit 9 bases apart. Including the terminal cysteine and phenylalanine, the CDR3 comprises 11 residues. Only CDR3 DNA is held: 33 bases, read in frame from base 1. Results the study describes overall, beyond this receptor: Higher clonality and more expanded CD8+ clones were observed in lesional scalp than in normal scalp, particularly in alopecia totalis/universalis, a finding suggestive of antigenic drive. Shared TCR sequences between patients were less evident than in mice, which may be partly attributable to HLA diversity in the patient population. Resident alphabeta T cells in normal human skin are also sequenced, complicating scalp TCR repertoire analysis, unlike mouse skin dominated by gammadelta T cells.

This specimen was CD4+ T cells sorted from blood, taken at week 0. The source of this sequence is a human donor with alopecia areata. The sequence links TRBV29-1 to TRBJ2-3, with the D assignment possibly TRBD1 or TRBD2, given 5 matching bases for each. This receptor carries the CDR3 CSLGETDTQYF. The bases read TGCAGCCTGGGGGAAACAGATACGCAGTATTTT.